This record looks at one T cell receptor beta chain sequence and its context. This specimen comes from a study of blood T cell repertoires in COVID-19. Turning to the study itself: Samples of COVID-19 (acute and convalescent) were obtained from the United States, Italy and Spain.

Measured with immunoSEQ multiplex PCR; TCRdb has only the in-frame clones, and not every one. The sample records about 95,000 clones, more than 70% being singletons. V lost 0 bases and J lost 8, with 22 bases in between. CDR1 is MGHRA, CDR2 YSYEKL, per germline. The CDR3 contains 17 residues. The chain uses TRBV4-1 and TRBJ1-1; D might be TRBD1 (6 bases). The material sequenced was peripheral blood. This TCR was sampled from a human donor in a cohort sampled during active COVID-19. Here the CDR3 reads CASSQDTLGTRGPEAFF. In DNA form, the CDR3 reads TGCGCCAGCAGCCAAGACACACTAGGGACCAGGGGCCCCGAAGCTTTCTTT.